This T cell receptor beta chain was captured by sequencing in a study of Graves' ophthalmopathy and Graves' hyperthyroidism. This clonotype has only a few counts. Germline is not matched at one junction end, which may reflect a read error. CDR3 regions of TCR beta were amplified from RNA transcripts. First-round RT-PCR used HTBI primers; second-round multiplex PCR followed. Each CDR3 protein gets one entry after TCRdb re-called the multiplex PCR reads with MiXCR. The top ten clones hold 5.5% to 7% of a sample with about 400,000 distinct CDR3 sequences, roughly 14% of them seen once. Germline V gene sequence: CDR1 SGHAT, CDR2 FQNNGV. CDR3 length equals 15 residues.

Sequenced input: peripheral blood. The receptor was isolated from a young woman with stable Graves' hyperthyroidism. The gene calls are TRBV11-2 and TRBJ1-1, with D possibly being TRBD1 (5 bases). This CDR3 is CASSLDQGMNTEALF. In nucleotides, the CDR3 is TGTGCCAGCAGCTTAGACCAGGGAATGAACACTGAAGCTCTCTTT. The whole variable domain, remainder taken from reference TRBV11-2 and TRBJ1-1, is EAGVAQSPRYKIIEKRQSVAFWCNPISGHATLYWYQQILGQGPKLLIQFQNNGVVDDSQLPKDRFSAERLKGVDSTLKIQPAKLEDSAVYLCASSLDQGMNTEALFGQGTRLTVV.